Presented here are 9 T cell receptor beta chains from one specimen sequenced in a study of cytomegalovirus exposure and HLA in healthy donors (dated by TCRdb to 2016 to 2017). The library relied on the immunoSEQ multiplex PCR assay. A mixture of 60 forward primers for TCR Vbeta segments and 13 reverse primers for TCR Jbeta segments was used in the multiplex PCR. In its TCRdb copy, this immuneACCESS table keeps in-frame sequences only and misses some clones. Where compared with another copy, unresolved V genes explain less than half of these, and the others have no known cause. The sample includes 110,000 to 150,000 clones, with 65% to 85% observed a single time. The ten largest clones take up more than 0.85% of the sample. The sample consisted of PBMCs. These receptors were collected from a man between 18 and 29 years old in good health and CMV-seronegative.

The V gene is TRBV6-5, the J gene TRBJ1-5; 7 bases align to TRBD1. CDR1 and CDR2 from the germline V gene are MNHEY and SVGAGI. The V segment lost 7 bases and the J segment 5 bases; nucleotides outside the gene matches: 11. CDR3 size: 15 residues. The CDR3 DNA sequence: TGTGCCAGCACCAACCCCGACAGGGCATATCAGCCCCAGCATTTT. Its protein is CASTNPDRAYQPQHF.

The chain carries TRBV30 and TRBJ1-5; D is unclear. The CDR3 spans 12 residues. Trimming removed 3 bases at V and 7 bases at J, with 10 bases between. CDR1 GTSNPN and CDR2 SVGIG come from the germline V gene (reference sequence). The CDR3 is CAWRSEGQPQHF. The CDR3, as DNA: TGTGCCTGGAGAAGTGAGGGACAGCCCCAGCATTTT.

The chain combines TRBV6-5 with TRBJ1-1; 7 bases map to TRBD1. From germline, CDR1 is MNHEY and CDR2 SVGAGI. V gave up 5 bases and J gave up 8 bases; unmatched junction bases: 11. The CDR3 totals 14 residues. As DNA, the CDR3 is TGTGCCAGCAGTGACCGACAGGGTCAACGGGAAGCTTTCTTT. Protein: CASSDRQGQREAFF.

The rearrangement uses TRBV30 and TRBJ2-4, with TRBD1 identical over 7 bases. The CDR3 consists of 15 residues. The germline V gene has CDR1 GTSNPN and CDR2 SVGIG (reference sequence). J gave up 0 bases and V 1 base, and 3 bases lay outside the gene matches. This chain's CDR3 is CAWSGDRLAKNIQYF. The CDR3 DNA reads TGTGCCTGGAGTGGGGACAGATTAGCCAAAAACATTCAGTACTTC.

The chain joins TRBV19 to TRBJ1-2, with 7 bases matching TRBD1. The trim removed 4 bases at V and 4 bases at J, leaving 6 bases unmatched. CDR1 is LNHDA and CDR2 is SQIVND in the germline V gene (reference sequence). The CDR3 is 14 residues long. In DNA, the CDR3 is TGTGCCAGTAGTAGCCGGGACAGAACCTATGGCTACACCTTC. It encodes CASSSRDRTYGYTF.

This chain connects TRBV27 to TRBJ2-1; 12 bases match TRBD2. The CDR3 loop spans 15 amino acids. Germline CDR1 and CDR2: MNHEY and SMNVEV (reference sequence). V gave up 5 bases and J gave up 7 bases; unmatched junction bases: 6. CDR3 loop: CASSGWTSGNNEQFF. The CDR3 bases are TGTGCCAGCAGTGGGTGGACTAGCGGGAATAATGAGCAGTTCTTC.

This rearrangement joins TRBV5-1 to TRBJ1-1; D unclear. V was shortened by 4 bases and J by 0 bases, with 16 bases between the two germline ends. CDR1 is SGHRS, CDR2 YFSETQ, per germline. There are 16 residues in the CDR3. The CDR3 sequence is CASSRDPLGVNTEAFF. The CDR3 DNA reads TGCGCCAGCAGCCGGGATCCTCTGGGCGTGAACACTGAAGCTTTCTTT.

V usage is TRBV14 and J usage is TRBJ1-2; the D is unclear. The CDR3 extends over 14 amino acids. Deletions cut 4 bases from V and 0 bases from J, with 9 bases between. Germline V gives CDR1 SGHDN, CDR2 FVKESK. CDR3 DNA: TGTGCCAGCAGCCCGAGGGTGGCTAACTATGGCTACACCTTC. Encoded protein: CASSPRVANYGYTF.

V is TRBV6-1 and J is TRBJ1-1, with unresolved D. The germline gives CDR1 MNHNS, CDR2 SASEGT. The CDR3 is 15 residues long. V was trimmed by 6 bases and J by 1 base, leaving 15 bases between them. CDR3 DNA sequence: TGTGCCAGCAGCCCAACCCGGGGAAGGAACACTGAAGCTTTCTTT. This translates into CASSPTRGRNTEAFF.